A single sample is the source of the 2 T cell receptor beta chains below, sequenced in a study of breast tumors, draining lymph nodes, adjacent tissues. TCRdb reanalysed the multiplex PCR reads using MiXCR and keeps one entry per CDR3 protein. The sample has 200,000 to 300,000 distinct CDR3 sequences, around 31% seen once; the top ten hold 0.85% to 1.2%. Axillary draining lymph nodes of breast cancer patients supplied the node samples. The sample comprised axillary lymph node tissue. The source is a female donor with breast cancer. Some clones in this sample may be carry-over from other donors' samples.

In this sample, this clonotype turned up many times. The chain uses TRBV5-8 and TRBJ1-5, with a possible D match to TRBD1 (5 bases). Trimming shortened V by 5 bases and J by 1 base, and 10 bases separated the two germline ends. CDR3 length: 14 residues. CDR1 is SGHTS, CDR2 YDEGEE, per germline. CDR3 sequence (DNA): TGTGCCAGCAGTGCCCGGGACAGCAATCAGCCCCAGCATTTT. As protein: CASSARDSNQPQHF.

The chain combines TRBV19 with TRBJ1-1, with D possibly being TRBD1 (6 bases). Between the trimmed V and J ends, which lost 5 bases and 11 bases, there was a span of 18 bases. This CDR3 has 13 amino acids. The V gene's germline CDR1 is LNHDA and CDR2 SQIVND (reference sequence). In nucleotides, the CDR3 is TGTGCCAGTAGTGTTGGAGGGGGGCCGGGGGCTTTCTTT. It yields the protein CASSVGGGPGAFF.